The 11 T cell receptor beta chains listed next were all sequenced from one sample in a study of beta chain features in type 1 diabetes. Study-level findings and limits: Type 1 diabetes patients had TCRB CDR3s that were shorter (moderately but significantly so) in all four CD4+ subsets.

Antigens for these TCRs are unknown. Every isolated RNA sample was fully reverse transcribed, so sequencing captured expressed TCRB transcripts. The table came from immunoSEQ multiplex PCR; TCRdb's copy has only in-frame clones and leaves some out. Seen here are some 240,000 clones, 16% observed once, and the top ten hold approximately 0.081%. The specimen sequenced was naive CD4+ T cells from blood. The receptors shown here come from a young man with type 1 diabetes.

There are a few counts of this clone. This chain joins TRBV7-9 and TRBJ1-2, with a possible D match to TRBD1 (5 bases). This CDR3 is built from 15 residues. Germline assignment: CDR1 SEHNR and CDR2 FQNEAQ (reference sequence). Trimming left V 0 bases short and J 3 bases short, with 11 bases between. The CDR3 nucleotides read TGTGCCAGCAGCTTAGCGCAGGGCATCTACTATGGCTACACCTTC. This sequence encodes CASSLAQGIYYGYTF.

The rearrangement links TRBV30 to TRBJ2-3; TRBD2 aligns across 10 bases. From germline, CDR1 is GTSNPN and CDR2 SVGIG (reference sequence). This CDR3 has 15 amino acids. Trimming at V came to 1 base and at J to 6 bases, leaving 7 bases not matched to a gene. This CDR3 is CAWSAASGSGDTQYF. The CDR3 nucleotides are TGTGCCTGGAGTGCGGCTAGCGGGAGTGGGGATACGCAGTATTTT.

The J gene is TRBJ2-7, the V gene TRBV28; D ambiguous. The germline gives CDR1 MDHEN, CDR2 SYDVKM. Trimming stripped 1 base from V and 4 bases from J, with 5 bases between. This CDR3 has 12 residues. In DNA, the CDR3 is TGTGCCAGCAGTTTATCCATGTACGAGCAGTACTTC. Residues: CASSLSMYEQYF.

There are a few counts of this clone. This specimen includes other DNA sequences encoding the same CDR3. V gene TRBV20-1 combines with J gene TRBJ2-7; D is uncertain. Per the germline V gene, CDR1 is DFQATT and CDR2 is SNEGSKA (reference sequence). The CDR3 spans 11 residues. The V end was cut by 5 bases, the J end by 4 bases, with 9 bases between. CDR3 in DNA: TGCAGTGCTCGCGGTCCTTACGAGCAGTACTTC. Encoded protein: CSARGPYEQYF.

This clone has only a few counts. The genes are TRBV29-1 and TRBJ2-5; D remains ambiguous. The length of the CDR3 is 13 residues. V was pared by 0 bases and J by 5 bases, with 10 bases between. Germline CDR1 SQVTM, CDR2 ANQGSEA. The CDR3 DNA follows: TGCAGCGTTGAAGAGACCTCCGGGGAGACCCAGTACTTC. Its protein product is CSVEETSGETQYF.

This clone was picked up a small number of times. The V call is TRBV6-6, the J call TRBJ2-3, with 7 bases that match TRBD1. Trimming cost V 4 bases and J 5 bases; bases outside gene matches: 12. This CDR3 is 16 amino acids long. The V gene's germline CDR1 is MNHNY and CDR2 SVGAGI (reference sequence). CDR3 in amino acids: CASSFATGLGRDTQYF. The CDR3 nucleotides read TGTGCCAGCAGTTTCGCGACAGGGTTAGGCCGAGATACGCAGTATTTT.

The J gene is TRBJ1-4, the V gene TRBV29-1, with D maybe TRBD1 (5 bases). The germline V gene encodes CDR1 SQVTM and CDR2 ANQGSEA. This CDR3 is built from 12 residues. The ends were cut back, 6 bases at V and 8 bases at J, with 13 bases in the middle. The CDR3: CSVLGTREKLFF. Here the CDR3 DNA reads TGCAGCGTCCTTGGGACCCGCGAAAAACTGTTTTTT.

The V call is TRBV30, the J call TRBJ2-5, with 10 nucleotides matching TRBD2. V lost 0 bases to trimming and J lost 3 bases; unmatched junction nucleotides: 7. The CDR3 totals 16 residues. Germline-derived CDR1 and CDR2 are GTSNPN and SVGIG (reference sequence). The DNA of the CDR3 is TGTGCCTGGAGTGTAGGGCTAGCGGGAGAGGAAGAGACCCAGTACTTC. It yields the protein CAWSVGLAGEEETQYF.

The table lists this clone with a few counts. J is TRBJ1-1 and V is TRBV28; a possible D gene is TRBD1 (6 bases). V dropped 3 bases and J dropped 4 bases, with 12 bases sitting between them. Germline V lookup: CDR1 MDHEN, CDR2 SYDVKM. CDR3 length: 14 residues. The CDR3: CASSFPAGATEAFF. The CDR3 nucleotides read TGTGCCAGCAGTTTCCCGGCAGGGGCCACTGAAGCTTTCTTT. Full variable domain (remainder filled in from reference TRBV28 and TRBJ1-1): DVKVTQSSRYLVKRTGEKVFLECVQDMDHENMFWYRQDPGLGLRLIYFSYDVKMKEKGDIPEGYSVSREKKERFSLILESASTNQTSMYLCASSFPAGATEAFFGQGTRLTVV.

Only a few counts were recorded for this clone. The chain couples TRBV15 to TRBJ2-3; 7 bases map to TRBD2. V shed 1 base, J shed 0 bases, and the junction held 4 bases outside the gene matches. This CDR3 is 16 amino acids long. Germline V gene lookup returns CDR1 LNHNV and CDR2 YYDKDF (reference sequence). CDR3 sequence: CATSRGGGSSTDTQYF. Here the CDR3 DNA reads TGTGCCACCAGCAGAGGCGGGGGATCTAGCACAGATACGCAGTATTTT.

The CDR3 sequence is CASSSGTSGIYNEQFF. For the CDR3, the DNA is TGCGCCAGCAGCTCCGGGACTAGCGGGATCTACAATGAGCAGTTCTTC. V is TRBV5-1 and J is TRBJ2-1, with 13 bases matching TRBD2. V lost 3 bases, J lost 3 bases, and 3 bases stayed unmatched. The germline CDR1 and CDR2 sequences are SGHRS and YFSETQ. The CDR3 covers 16 residues.